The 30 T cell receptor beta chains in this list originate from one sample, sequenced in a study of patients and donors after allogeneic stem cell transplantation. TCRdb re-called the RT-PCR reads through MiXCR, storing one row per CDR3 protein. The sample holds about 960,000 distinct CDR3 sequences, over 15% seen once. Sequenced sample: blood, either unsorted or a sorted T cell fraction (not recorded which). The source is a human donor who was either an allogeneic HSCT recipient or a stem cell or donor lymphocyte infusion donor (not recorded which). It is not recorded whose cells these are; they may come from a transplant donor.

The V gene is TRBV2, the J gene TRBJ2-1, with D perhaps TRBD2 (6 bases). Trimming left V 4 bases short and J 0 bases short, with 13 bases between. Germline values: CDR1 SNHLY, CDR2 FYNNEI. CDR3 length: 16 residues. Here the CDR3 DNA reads TGTGCCAGCAGTGCGGGACTGTCTAGCTCCTACAATGAGCAGTTCTTC. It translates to CASSAGLSSSYNEQFF.

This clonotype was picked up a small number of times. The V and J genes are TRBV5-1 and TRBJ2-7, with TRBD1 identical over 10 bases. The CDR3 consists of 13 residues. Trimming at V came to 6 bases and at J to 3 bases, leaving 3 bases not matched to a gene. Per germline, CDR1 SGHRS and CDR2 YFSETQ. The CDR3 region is CASTRTGGYEQYF. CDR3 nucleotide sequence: TGCGCCAGCACCCGGACAGGGGGCTACGAGCAGTACTTC.

This chain's CDR3 is CASSFGQVTYNEQFF. The CDR3 DNA reads as TGTGCCAGCAGCTTTGGGCAGGTCACCTACAATGAGCAGTTCTTC. The rearrangement joins TRBV13 to TRBJ2-1; D remains unclear. The CDR3 consists of 15 residues. Per the germline V gene, CDR1 is PRHDT and CDR2 is FYEKMQ (reference sequence). The germline V and J ends were trimmed by 3 bases and 2 bases, with 11 bases remaining between them.

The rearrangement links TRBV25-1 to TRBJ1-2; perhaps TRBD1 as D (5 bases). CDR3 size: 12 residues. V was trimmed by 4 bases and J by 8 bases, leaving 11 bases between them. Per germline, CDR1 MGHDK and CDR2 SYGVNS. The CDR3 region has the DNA TGTGCCAGCAGTGGGGGGGGATCCGGCTACACCTTC. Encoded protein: CASSGGGSGYTF.

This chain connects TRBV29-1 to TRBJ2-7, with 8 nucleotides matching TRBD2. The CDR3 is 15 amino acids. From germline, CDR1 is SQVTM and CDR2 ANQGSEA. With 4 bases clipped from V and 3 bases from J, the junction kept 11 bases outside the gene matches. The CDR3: CSVGIPLAGHYEQYF. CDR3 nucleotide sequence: TGCAGCGTTGGAATCCCGCTAGCGGGCCACTACGAGCAGTACTTC.

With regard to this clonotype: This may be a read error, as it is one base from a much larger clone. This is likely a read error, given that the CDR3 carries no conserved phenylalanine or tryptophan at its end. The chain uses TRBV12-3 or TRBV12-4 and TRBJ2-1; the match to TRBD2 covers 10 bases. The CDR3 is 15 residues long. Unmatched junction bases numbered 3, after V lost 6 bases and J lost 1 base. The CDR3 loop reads CASRLGLASYNEQFL. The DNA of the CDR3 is TGTGCCAGCAGACTGGGACTAGCGTCCTACAATGAGCAGTTCCTC.

CDR3 sequence (DNA): TGTGCCAGCAGTTTCAGGGAGCCCGTCAATCAGCCCCAGCATTTT. Encoded protein: CASSFREPVNQPQHF. V is TRBV12-3 or TRBV12-4 and J is TRBJ1-5, with D possibly matching TRBD1 (5 bases). The CDR3 is made up of 15 amino acids. V lost 3 bases and J lost 3, with 12 bases in between.

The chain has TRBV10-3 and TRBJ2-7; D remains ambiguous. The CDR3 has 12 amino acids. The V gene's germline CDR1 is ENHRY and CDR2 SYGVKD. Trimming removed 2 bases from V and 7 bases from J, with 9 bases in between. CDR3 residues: CAISEDTTEQYF. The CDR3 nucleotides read TGTGCCATCAGTGAGGACACCACGGAGCAGTACTTC.

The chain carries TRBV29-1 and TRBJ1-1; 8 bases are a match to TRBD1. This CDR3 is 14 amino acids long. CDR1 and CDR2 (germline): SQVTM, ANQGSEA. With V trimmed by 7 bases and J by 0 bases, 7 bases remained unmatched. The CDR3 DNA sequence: TGCAGCGCCTTGACAGGGGCCATGAACACTGAAGCTTTCTTT. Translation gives CSALTGAMNTEAFF.

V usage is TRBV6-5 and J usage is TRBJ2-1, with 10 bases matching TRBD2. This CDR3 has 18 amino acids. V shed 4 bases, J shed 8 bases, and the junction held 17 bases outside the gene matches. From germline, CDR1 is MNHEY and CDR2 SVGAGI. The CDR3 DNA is TGTGCCAGCAGTTTGTGGCCAGGAGCTAGCGGGAGCGCATATGAGCAGTTCTTC. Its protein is CASSLWPGASGSAYEQFF.

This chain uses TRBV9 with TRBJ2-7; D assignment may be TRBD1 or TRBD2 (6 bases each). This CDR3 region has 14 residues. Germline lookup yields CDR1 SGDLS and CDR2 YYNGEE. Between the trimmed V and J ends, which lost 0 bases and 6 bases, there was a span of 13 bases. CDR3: CASSVGGGPSEQYF. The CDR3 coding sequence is TGTGCCAGCAGCGTAGGTGGGGGGCCGTCCGAGCAGTACTTC.

This CDR3 is CASSYSPLAGGAYEQYF. The CDR3 nucleotides are TGTGCCAGCAGTTACTCCCCACTAGCGGGGGGGGCCTACGAGCAGTACTTC. V usage is TRBV6-5 and J usage is TRBJ2-7, with TRBD2 matching 13 bases. The ends lost 0 bases at V and 2 bases at J; junction bases unmatched: 4. CDR1 and CDR2 from the germline V gene are MNHEY and SVGAGI. The CDR3 loop spans 17 amino acids.

The CDR3 coding sequence is TGTGCCAGCAGCCAAGCCACGTCCGGGGAGTATAATGAAAAACTGTTTTTT. It specifies CASSQATSGEYNEKLFF. The chain employs TRBV4-2 and TRBJ1-4; no reliable D call. The V gene lost 1 base and the J gene lost 4 bases, with 16 bases spanning the gap. Germline-derived CDR1 and CDR2 are LGHNA and YNFKEQ. This CDR3 is built from 17 residues.

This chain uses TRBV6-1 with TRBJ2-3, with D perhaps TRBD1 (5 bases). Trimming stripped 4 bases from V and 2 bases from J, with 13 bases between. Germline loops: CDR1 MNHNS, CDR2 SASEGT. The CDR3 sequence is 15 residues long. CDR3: CASSAFRASTDTQYF. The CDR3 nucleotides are TGTGCCAGCAGTGCCTTCAGGGCCTCCACAGATACGCAGTATTTT.

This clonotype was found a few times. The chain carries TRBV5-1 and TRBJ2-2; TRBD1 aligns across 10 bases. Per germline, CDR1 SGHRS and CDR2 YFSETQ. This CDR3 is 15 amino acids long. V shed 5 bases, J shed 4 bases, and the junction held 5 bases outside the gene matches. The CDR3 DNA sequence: TGCGCCAGCAGATTTGACAGGGGGCCCACCGGGGAGCTGTTTTTT. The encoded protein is CASRFDRGPTGELFF.

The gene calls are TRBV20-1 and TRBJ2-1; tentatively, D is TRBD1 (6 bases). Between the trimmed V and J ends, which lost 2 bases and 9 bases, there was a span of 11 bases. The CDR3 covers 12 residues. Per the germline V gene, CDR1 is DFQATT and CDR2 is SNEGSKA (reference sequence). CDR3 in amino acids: CSARIQGVEQFF. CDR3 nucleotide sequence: TGCAGTGCTAGAATACAGGGAGTTGAGCAGTTCTTC.

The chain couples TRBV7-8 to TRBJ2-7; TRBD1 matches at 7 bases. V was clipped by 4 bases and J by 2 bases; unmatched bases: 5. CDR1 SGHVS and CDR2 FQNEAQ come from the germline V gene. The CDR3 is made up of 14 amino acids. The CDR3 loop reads CASSSWGQTYEQYF. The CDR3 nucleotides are TGTGCCAGCAGCTCCTGGGGACAGACCTACGAGCAGTACTTC.

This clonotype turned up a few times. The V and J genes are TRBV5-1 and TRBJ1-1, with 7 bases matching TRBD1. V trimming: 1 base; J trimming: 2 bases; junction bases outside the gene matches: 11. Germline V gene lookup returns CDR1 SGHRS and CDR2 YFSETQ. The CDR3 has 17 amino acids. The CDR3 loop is CASSLSGQARFNTEAFF. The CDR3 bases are TGCGCCAGCAGCTTGAGTGGACAGGCCAGATTTAACACTGAAGCTTTCTTT.

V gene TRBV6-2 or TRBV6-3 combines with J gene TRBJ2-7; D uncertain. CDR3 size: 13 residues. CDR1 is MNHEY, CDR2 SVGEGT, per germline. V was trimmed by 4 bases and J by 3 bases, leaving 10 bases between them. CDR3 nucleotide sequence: TGTGCCAGCAGTTTATTCCCCAGCTACGAGCAGTACTTC. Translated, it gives CASSLFPSYEQYF.

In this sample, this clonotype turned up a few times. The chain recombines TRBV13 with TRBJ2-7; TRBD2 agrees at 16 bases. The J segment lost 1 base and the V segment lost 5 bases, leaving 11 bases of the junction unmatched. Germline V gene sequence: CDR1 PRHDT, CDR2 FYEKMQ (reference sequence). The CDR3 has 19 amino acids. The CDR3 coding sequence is TGTGCCAGCAGCCCTGAGGGACTAGCGGGAGGGTCCTCATCCTACGAGCAGTACTTC. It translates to CASSPEGLAGGSSSYEQYF.

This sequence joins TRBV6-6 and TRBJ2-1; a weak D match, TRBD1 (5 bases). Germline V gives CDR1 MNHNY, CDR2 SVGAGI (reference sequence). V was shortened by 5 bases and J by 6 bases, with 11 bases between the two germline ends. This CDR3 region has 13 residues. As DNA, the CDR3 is TGTGCCAGCAGTCCCTTAGACAGCAATGAGCAGTTCTTC. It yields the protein CASSPLDSNEQFF.

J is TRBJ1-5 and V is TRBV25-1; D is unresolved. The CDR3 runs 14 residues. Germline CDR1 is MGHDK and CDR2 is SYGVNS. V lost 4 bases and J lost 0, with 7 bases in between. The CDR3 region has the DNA TGTGCCAGCAGTGTTACATATAGCAATCAGCCCCAGCATTTT. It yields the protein CASSVTYSNQPQHF.

CDR3 nucleotides: TGTGCCAGCAGCCTTTTTAGTAGCGGGAGGAACAATGAGCAGTTCTTC. This encodes CASSLFSSGRNNEQFF. The chain links TRBV7-3 to TRBJ2-1, with TRBD2 identical over 10 bases. Germline CDR1 is SGHTA and CDR2 is FQGTGA. CDR3 length: 16 amino acids. With V trimmed by 5 bases and J by 5 bases, 9 bases remained unmatched.

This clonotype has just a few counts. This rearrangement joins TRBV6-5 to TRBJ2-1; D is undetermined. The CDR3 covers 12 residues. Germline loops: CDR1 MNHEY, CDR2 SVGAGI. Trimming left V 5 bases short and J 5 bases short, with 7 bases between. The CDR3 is CASSNTNNEQFF. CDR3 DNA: TGTGCCAGCAGTAACACAAACAATGAGCAGTTCTTC.

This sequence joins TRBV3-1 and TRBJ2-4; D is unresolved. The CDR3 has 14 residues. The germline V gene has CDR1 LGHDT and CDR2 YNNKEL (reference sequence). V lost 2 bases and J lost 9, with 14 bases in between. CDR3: CASSQKPGLTIQYF. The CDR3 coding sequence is TGTGCCAGCAGCCAAAAGCCAGGCCTCACCATTCAGTACTTC.

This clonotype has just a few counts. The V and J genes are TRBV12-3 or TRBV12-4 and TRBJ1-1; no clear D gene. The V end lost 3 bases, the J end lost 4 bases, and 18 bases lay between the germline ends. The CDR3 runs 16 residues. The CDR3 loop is CASSFGVGPSPTEAFF. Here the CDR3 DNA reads TGTGCCAGCAGTTTTGGAGTGGGCCCTAGTCCCACTGAAGCTTTCTTT.

Written as DNA, the CDR3 is TGCGCCAGCAGGGGGCTAGCGGGAGCGGATGAGCAGTTCTTC. It codes for CASRGLAGADEQFF. The chain couples TRBV10-2 to TRBJ2-1, with TRBD2 matching 10 bases. CDR1 and CDR2 from the germline V gene are WSHSY and SAAADI. Germline trimming cut 6 bases from V and 8 bases from J; bases unmatched to any gene: 7. The CDR3 sequence is 14 residues long.

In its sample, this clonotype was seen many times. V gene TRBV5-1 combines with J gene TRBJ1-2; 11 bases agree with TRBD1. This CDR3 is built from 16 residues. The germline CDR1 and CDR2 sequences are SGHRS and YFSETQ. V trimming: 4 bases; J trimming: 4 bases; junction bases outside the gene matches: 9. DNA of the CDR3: TGCGCCAGCAGCGGAGGACAGGGGGCCGCCTTCTATGGCTACACCTTC. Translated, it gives CASSGGQGAAFYGYTF.

The CDR3 is CASTETTEAFF. Written as DNA, the CDR3 is TGTGCCAGCACTGAAACCACTGAAGCTTTCTTT. The chain combines TRBV12-3 or TRBV12-4 with TRBJ1-1, with no clear D. The CDR3 totals 11 residues. V was shortened by 7 bases and J by 4 bases, with 7 bases between the two germline ends.

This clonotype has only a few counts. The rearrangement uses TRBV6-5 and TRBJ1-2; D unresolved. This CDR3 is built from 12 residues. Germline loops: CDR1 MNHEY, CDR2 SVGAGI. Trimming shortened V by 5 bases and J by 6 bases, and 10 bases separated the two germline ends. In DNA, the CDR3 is TGTGCCAGCAGTCAACGGACGGATGGCTACACCTTC. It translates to CASSQRTDGYTF.